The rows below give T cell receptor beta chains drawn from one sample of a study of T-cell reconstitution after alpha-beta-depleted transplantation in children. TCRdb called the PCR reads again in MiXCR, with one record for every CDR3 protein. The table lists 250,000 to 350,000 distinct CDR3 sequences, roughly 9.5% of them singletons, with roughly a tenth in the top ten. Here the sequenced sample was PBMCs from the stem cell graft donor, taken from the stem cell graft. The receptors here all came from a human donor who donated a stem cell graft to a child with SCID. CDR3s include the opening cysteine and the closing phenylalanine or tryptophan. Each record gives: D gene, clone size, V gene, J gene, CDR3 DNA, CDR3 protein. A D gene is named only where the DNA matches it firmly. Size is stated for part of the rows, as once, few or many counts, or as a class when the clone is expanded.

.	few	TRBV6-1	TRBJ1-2	TGTGCCAGCAGTGAACCCCCTAACTATGGCTACACCTTC	CASSEPPNYGYTF
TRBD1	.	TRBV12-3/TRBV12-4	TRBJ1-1	TGTGCCAGCAGCCACGGGACAGGGGGCACTGAAGCTTTCTTT	CASSHGTGGTEAFF
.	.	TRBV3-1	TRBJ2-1	TGTGCCAGCAGCCTTCGACGGGGAGAGCAGTTCTTC	CASSLRRGEQFF
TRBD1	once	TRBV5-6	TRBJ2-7	TGTGCCAGCAGCCTAGCGTGGGACAGGGGCTCCTACGAGCAGTACTTC	CASSLAWDRGSYEQYF
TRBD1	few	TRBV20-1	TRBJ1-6	TGCTGTGCTAGAGATGACAGGGCCGGGGGTTTATCTTCACCCCTCCACTTT	CCARDDRAGGLSSPLHF
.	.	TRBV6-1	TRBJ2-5	TGTGCCAGCAGCCCCGAGACTAGTTCGGGGACCCAGTACTTC	CASSPETSSGTQYF
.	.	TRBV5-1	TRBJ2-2	TGCGCCAGCAGCCCCGCACAGAGCCCTGGCACCGGGGAGCTGTTTTTT	CASSPAQSPGTGELFF
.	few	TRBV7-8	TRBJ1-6	TGTGCCAGCAGCTTAGGGGTTATGGATTCACCCCTCCACTTT	CASSLGVMDSPLHF
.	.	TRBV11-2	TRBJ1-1	TGTGCCAGCAGCTTAGGTGATCTTGGGACAACTGAAGCTTTCTTT	CASSLGDLGTTEAFF
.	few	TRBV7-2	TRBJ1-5	TGTGCCAGCAGCCCTTCGGCCGGTCAGCCCCAGCATTTT	CASSPSAGQPQHF
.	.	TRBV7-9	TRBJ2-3	TGTGCCAGCAGCTACCCGGGACCCCTGGTTTTGCAGTATTTT	CASSYPGPLVLQYF
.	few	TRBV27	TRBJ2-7	TGTGCCAGCAGCCCACCCGGGACGAGCCTCTACGAGCAGTACTTC	CASSPPGTSLYEQYF
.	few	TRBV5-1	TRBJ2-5	TGCGCCAGCAGCTGGACGGTTGGGGAGACCCAGTACTTC	CASSWTVGETQYF
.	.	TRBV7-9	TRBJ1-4	TGTGCCAGCAGCTTAACTCCGGGAACAAATGAAAAACTGTTTTTT	CASSLTPGTNEKLFF
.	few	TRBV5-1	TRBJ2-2	TGCGCCAGCAGCTTCGGCGAGGGGACTTACAACACCGGGGAGCTGTTTTTT	CASSFGEGTYNTGELFF
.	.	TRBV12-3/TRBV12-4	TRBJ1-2	TGTGCCAGCGCGGGTGGGAACTATGGCTACACCTTC	CASAGGNYGYTF
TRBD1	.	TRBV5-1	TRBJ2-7	TGCGCCAGCAGCGGAACGGGACAGGGGATCTACGAGCAGTACTTC	CASSGTGQGIYEQYF
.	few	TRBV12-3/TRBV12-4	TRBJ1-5	TGTGCCAGCAGTTTGGGTCTGGCAGACAATCAGCCCCAGCATTTT	CASSLGLADNQPQHF
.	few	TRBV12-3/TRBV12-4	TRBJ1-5	TGTGCCAGCAGTTTGGCGGGTTATCAGCCCCAGCATTTT	CASSLAGYQPQHF
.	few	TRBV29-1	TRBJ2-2	TGCAGCGGACGGAGGGGAGACACCGGGGAGCTGTTTTTT	CSGRRGDTGELFF
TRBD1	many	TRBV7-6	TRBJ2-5	TGTGCCAGCAGCCCAGGACAGGGCGTGGAGACCCAGTACTTC	CASSPGQGVETQYF
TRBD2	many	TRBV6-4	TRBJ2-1	TGTGCCAGCAGCCCCTGGAGTAGCGGGGGGAGTAGCTCCTACAATGAGCAGTTCTTC	CASSPWSSGGSSSYNEQFF
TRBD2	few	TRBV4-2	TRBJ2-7	TGTGCCAGCAGCCTCTCTAGCGGGGGCGAGCAGTACTTC	CASSLSSGGEQYF
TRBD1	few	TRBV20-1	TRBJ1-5	TGCAGTGCTAGAACGGTCCAGGGGGCAAGCAATCAGCCCCAGCATTTT	CSARTVQGASNQPQHF
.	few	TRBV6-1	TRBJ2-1	TGTGCCAGCAGTAAACTGACAGGTGGGGGGGAGCAGTTCTTC	CASSKLTGGGEQFF
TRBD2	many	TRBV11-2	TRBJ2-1	TGTGCCAGCAGCTTCGGGGGGTCTGCCTACAATGAGCAGTTCTTC	CASSFGGSAYNEQFF
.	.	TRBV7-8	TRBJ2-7	TGTGCCAGCAGCTTCTACGCAGGGTACAACGAGCAGTACTTC	CASSFYAGYNEQYF
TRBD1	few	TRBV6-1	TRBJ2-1	TGTGCCAGCAGCCTCGGACAGGGGGTTCGCTATGAGCAGTTCTTC	CASSLGQGVRYEQFF
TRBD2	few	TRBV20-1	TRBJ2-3	TGCAGTGCTACACGCCCAACTAGCGGCCGCACAGATACGCAGTATTTT	CSATRPTSGRTDTQYF
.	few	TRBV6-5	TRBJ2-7	TGTGCCAGCAGTTCCCTCGAGAGGCGTATCGAAATCTACGAGCAGTACTTC	CASSSLERRIEIYEQYF